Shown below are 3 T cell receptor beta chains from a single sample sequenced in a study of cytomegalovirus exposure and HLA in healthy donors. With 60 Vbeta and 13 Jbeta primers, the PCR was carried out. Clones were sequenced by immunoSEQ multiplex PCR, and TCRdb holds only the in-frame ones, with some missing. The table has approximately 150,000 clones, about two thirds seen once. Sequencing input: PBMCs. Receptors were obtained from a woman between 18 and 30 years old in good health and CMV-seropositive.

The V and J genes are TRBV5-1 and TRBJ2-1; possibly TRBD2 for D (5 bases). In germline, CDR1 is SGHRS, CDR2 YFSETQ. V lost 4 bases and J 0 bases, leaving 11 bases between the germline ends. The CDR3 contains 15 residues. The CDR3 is CASSPDSSSYNEQFF. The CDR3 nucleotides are TGCGCCAGCAGCCCGGACTCAAGCTCCTACAATGAGCAGTTCTTC.

CDR3 region: CSAASDYGYTF. The CDR3 DNA follows: TGCAGTGCCGCGTCTGACTATGGCTACACCTTC. The chain couples TRBV20-1 to TRBJ1-2; D is unclear. V dropped 6 bases and J dropped 3 bases, with 8 bases sitting between them. This CDR3 is 11 amino acids long. The germline V gene encodes CDR1 DFQATT and CDR2 SNEGSKA (reference sequence).

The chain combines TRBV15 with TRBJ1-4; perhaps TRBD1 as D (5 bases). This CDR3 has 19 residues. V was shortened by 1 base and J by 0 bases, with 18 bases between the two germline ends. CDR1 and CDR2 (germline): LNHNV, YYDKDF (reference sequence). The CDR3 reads CATSRGVVEWGSTNEKLFF. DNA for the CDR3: TGTGCCACCAGCAGAGGGGTGGTTGAATGGGGCTCAACTAATGAAAAACTGTTTTTT.